The 28 T cell receptor beta chains reported below all come from one sample, sequenced in a study of identical twins. TCRdb analysed the 5' RACE reads with MiXCR anew, one entry per CDR3 protein. The data contain 500,000 to 650,000 distinct CDR3 sequences, about 7.1% of them singletons. These data were also filed under a second study, of yellow fever vaccine responses in identical twins.

The source material was PBMCs. All receptors derive from a woman aged 18-29 years in good health.

The chain recombines TRBV6-2 or TRBV6-3 with TRBJ2-5, with D tentatively TRBD2 (5 bases). Trimming removed 6 bases from V and 5 bases from J, with 16 bases in between. From germline, CDR1 is MNHEY and CDR2 SVGEGT. This CDR3 is 14 amino acids long. The CDR3 here is CASRPNPSSETQYF. The CDR3 nucleotides read TGTGCCAGCAGACCAAACCCTAGCTCGGAGACCCAGTACTTC.

Only a few counts were recorded for this clonotype. The chain is built from TRBV5-1 and TRBJ2-1, with D perhaps being TRBD1 or TRBD2 (6 bases each). Germline loops: CDR1 SGHRS, CDR2 YFSETQ. The CDR3 has 13 residues. Deletions cut 2 bases from V and 7 bases from J, with 10 bases between. CDR3 nucleotides: TGCGCCAGCAGCTTAGGGGGGAAAAATGAGCAGTTCTTC. The encoded protein is CASSLGGKNEQFF.

V gene TRBV9 combines with J gene TRBJ1-2; D is ambiguous. CDR3 size: 13 residues. CDR1 is SGDLS and CDR2 is YYNGEE in the germline V gene. V was trimmed by 2 bases and J by 5 bases, leaving 10 bases between them. The CDR3 protein is CASSVFEGYGYTF. CDR3 DNA sequence: TGTGCCAGCAGCGTTTTTGAGGGTTATGGCTACACCTTC.

As for this clonotype: One end of the junction fails to match germline, which may point to a read error. The CDR3 DNA reads as TGTGCCAGCAGTCTGTCACAGTACAATGAGCAGTCCTTC. It translates to CASSLSQYNEQSF. V is TRBV6-1 and J is TRBJ2-1; no clear D. This CDR3 is built from 13 residues. The V gene's germline CDR1 is MNHNS and CDR2 SASEGT.

This clonotype was counted between two and nine times. The chain has TRBV3-1 and TRBJ2-1; D possibly corresponds to TRBD2 (5 bases). Trimming shortened V by 1 base and J by 9 bases, and 16 bases separated the two germline ends. In germline, CDR1 is LGHDT, CDR2 YNNKEL (reference sequence). The CDR3 covers 15 residues. This CDR3 is CASSQVWSRSGEQFF. The DNA for the CDR3 is TGTGCCAGCAGCCAAGTTTGGTCCCGGAGCGGTGAGCAGTTCTTC.

The J gene is TRBJ1-2, the V gene TRBV7-9; D is possibly TRBD1 (6 bases). In germline, CDR1 is SEHNR, CDR2 FQNEAQ (reference sequence). V lost 2 bases, J lost 4 bases, and 17 bases lay in between. The CDR3 runs 16 residues. The CDR3 loop is CASSLSRGQEIYGYTF. The DNA of the CDR3 is TGTGCCAGCAGCTTATCGCGGGGGCAGGAAATCTATGGCTACACCTTC.

This chain links TRBV4-1 with TRBJ2-1, with 8 nucleotides matching TRBD1. Unmatched junction bases numbered 9, after V lost 3 bases and J lost 2 bases. Germline V gene lookup returns CDR1 MGHRA and CDR2 YSYEKL. The CDR3 has 17 amino acids. CDR3 coding DNA: TGCGCCAGCAGCCACGCCATAGGGACAGGTCCCTACAATGAGCAGTTCTTC. As protein: CASSHAIGTGPYNEQFF.

This clonotype was observed at least ten times. This chain links TRBV20-1 with TRBJ1-4, with D tentatively TRBD1 (6 bases). Deletions cut 3 bases from V and 5 bases from J, with 16 bases between. This CDR3 spans 15 amino acids. CDR1 and CDR2 from the germline V gene are DFQATT and SNEGSKA (reference sequence). This chain's CDR3 is CSASSAAGANEKLFF. In DNA, the CDR3 is TGCAGTGCTAGTAGCGCCGCAGGGGCGAATGAAAAACTGTTTTTT.

This clonotype was counted a few times. CDR3 amino acids: CASSQVGLTDTQYF. The CDR3 DNA follows: TGCGCCAGCAGCCAAGTCGGTCTCACAGATACGCAGTATTTT. This chain links TRBV4-1 with TRBJ2-3; D is uncertain. V lost 1 base, J lost 2 bases, and 7 bases lay in between. This CDR3 is built from 14 residues. CDR1 and CDR2 (germline): MGHRA, YSYEKL.

This clonotype was found many times. The chain is built from TRBV11-2 and TRBJ2-7; 7 bases match TRBD1. Germline values: CDR1 SGHAT, CDR2 FQNNGV. J lost 9 bases, V lost 5 bases, and 13 bases had no gene match. The CDR3 length is 14 residues. The CDR3 DNA sequence: TGTGCCAGCAGCATGTCTTTGACAGGGTCGGTGCAGTACGTC. This gives the protein CASSMSLTGSVQYV.

The sample holds a few counts of this clonotype. The rearrangement uses TRBV20-1 and TRBJ2-4; D gene ambiguous. Trimming took off 5 bases at V and 0 bases at J, with 17 bases between the two ends. This CDR3 spans 16 amino acids. Germline V lookup: CDR1 DFQATT, CDR2 SNEGSKA (reference sequence). The CDR3 nucleotides read TGCAGTGCTCCACCCCTTCTAGGTCTAGCCAAAAACATTCAGTACTTC. Translating it yields CSAPPLLGLAKNIQYF.

This clonotype was recorded at least ten times. The chain combines TRBV6-5 with TRBJ1-2; 7 positions agree with TRBD1. Trimming cost V 2 bases and J 6 bases; bases outside gene matches: 6. Germline V gene lookup returns CDR1 MNHEY and CDR2 SVGAGI. The CDR3 length is 14 residues. The CDR3 DNA is TGTGCCAGCAGTTACCCCCAGGGGGTAAATGGCTACACCTTC. It is translated as CASSYPQGVNGYTF.

This clonotype was seen many times. V and J are TRBV6-1 and TRBJ2-1, with 10 bases matching TRBD2. CDR1 and CDR2 (germline): MNHNS, SASEGT. The trim removed 7 bases at V and 6 bases at J, leaving 12 bases unmatched. The CDR3 contains 16 residues. The CDR3 nucleotides are TGTGCCAGCAATAATCTAGCGGGAGTAGGGTCCAATGAGCAGTTCTTC. Encoded protein: CASNNLAGVGSNEQFF.

About this clonotype itself: At one boundary the junction diverges from the germline segment, which might be a read error. The rearrangement joins TRBV6-1 to TRBJ2-6; D assignment may be TRBD1 or TRBD2 (5 bases each). The CDR3 totals 16 residues. Per germline, CDR1 MNHNS and CDR2 SASEGT. This chain's CDR3 is CTSSEVWGTGANVLTF. CDR3 DNA: TGTACCAGCAGTGAGGTCTGGGGGACTGGGGCCAACGTCCTGACTTTC.

V gene TRBV20-1 combines with J gene TRBJ1-6; D may be TRBD1 (5 bases). Germline-derived CDR1 and CDR2 are DFQATT and SNEGSKA (reference sequence). The V and J ends lost 1 base and 5 bases respectively, with 9 bases between them. The CDR3 has 14 residues. CDR3 residues: CSARAGNHNSPLHF. CDR3 in DNA: TGCAGTGCTAGAGCAGGGAACCATAATTCACCCCTCCACTTT.

The gene calls are TRBV7-8 and TRBJ2-5, with TRBD1 matching over 9 bases. V lost 3 bases and J lost 4; bases outside the gene matches: 6. This CDR3 has 15 residues. Germline CDR1 SGHVS, CDR2 FQNEAQ. CDR3 nucleotides: TGTGCCAGCAGCTTTGGGACAGGGCGTGGAGAGACCCAGTACTTC. Amino acid sequence: CASSFGTGRGETQYF.

The gene calls are TRBV5-1 and TRBJ2-2; 11 bases agree with TRBD1. Germline values: CDR1 SGHRS, CDR2 YFSETQ. CDR3 length equals 17 residues. V dropped 4 bases and J dropped 3; count of bases not matched to a gene: 8. The CDR3 DNA reads as TGCGCCAGCAGCACACTCCGGGACAGGGGGTACACCGGGGAGCTGTTTTTT. This encodes CASSTLRDRGYTGELFF.

Only a few counts were recorded for this clonotype. The J gene is TRBJ2-1, the V gene TRBV6-2 or TRBV6-3; tentatively, D is TRBD1 or TRBD2 (6 bases each). CDR3 length: 20 amino acids. Between the trimmed V and J ends, which lost 8 bases and 3 bases, there was a span of 32 bases. Germline V gene data show CDR1 as MNHEY and CDR2 as SVGEGT. CDR3 region: CASEEGGRGGIRRFYNEQFF. CDR3 bases: TGTGCCAGCGAGGAGGGGGGCAGGGGAGGAATCCGGAGGTTCTACAATGAGCAGTTCTTC.

Ten or more counts support this clonotype. The chain couples TRBV3-1 to TRBJ1-4; weak D call: TRBD1 (5 bases). The CDR3 is made up of 14 amino acids. V lost 4 bases and J lost 3, with 9 bases in between. Germline CDR1 and CDR2: LGHDT and YNNKEL (reference sequence). The CDR3 DNA reads as TGTGCCAGCAGCCTACGACAGCCTAATGAAAAACTGTTTTTT. Protein product: CASSLRQPNEKLFF. Filled out from reference TRBV3-1 and TRBJ1-4, the complete variable domain reads DTAVSQTPKYLVTQMGNDKSIKCEQNLGHDTMYWYKQDSKKFLKIMFSYNNKELIINETVPNRFSPKSPDKAHLNLHINSLELGDSAVYFCASSLRQPNEKLFFGSGTQLSVL.

This clonotype has only a few counts. CDR3 amino acids: CASSPPDTQYF. The CDR3 DNA reads as TGCGCCAGCAGCCCCCCAGATACGCAGTATTTT. The rearrangement links TRBV5-1 to TRBJ2-3; no reliable D call. Deletions cut 4 bases from V and 4 bases from J, with 4 bases between. CDR1 is SGHRS and CDR2 is YFSETQ in the germline V gene. The CDR3 runs 11 residues.

This clonotype occurred many times. The rearrangement uses TRBV12-3 or TRBV12-4 and TRBJ2-1; the D call may be TRBD1 or TRBD2 (5 bases each). There are 11 residues in the CDR3. V was cut by 3 bases and J by 15 bases, with 12 bases left in between. The CDR3 here is CASSFGTLGFF. As DNA, the CDR3 is TGTGCCAGCAGTTTTGGGACCTTAGGGTTCTTC.

CDR3 in amino acids: CASSFRGLDEKLFF. The CDR3 DNA reads TGTGCCAGCAGCTTCAGGGGGCTCGATGAAAAACTGTTTTTT. This sequence joins TRBV13 and TRBJ1-4; 8 nucleotides agree with TRBD1. The CDR3 totals 14 residues. CDR1 is PRHDT, CDR2 FYEKMQ, per germline (reference sequence). Trimming took 3 bases from V and 6 from J; bases not matched to a gene: 3.

A few counts support this clonotype. The V and J genes are TRBV4-1 and TRBJ2-7; D not certain. The V end was cut by 2 bases, the J end by 1 base, with 9 bases between. Germline values: CDR1 MGHRA, CDR2 YSYEKL. CDR3 length equals 14 residues. The CDR3: CASSQPAFSYEQYF. The CDR3 DNA reads TGCGCCAGCAGCCAACCAGCCTTTTCCTACGAGCAGTACTTC.

This clonotype has a handful of counts. The chain couples TRBV25-1 to TRBJ2-5, with 9 positions matching TRBD1. The CDR3 loop spans 17 amino acids. Looked up from germline, CDR1 is MGHDK and CDR2 is SYGVNS. V dropped 4 bases and J dropped 5; count of bases not matched to a gene: 14. The CDR3 sequence is CASSASSGTGFGETQYF. CDR3 DNA: TGTGCCAGCAGTGCCTCCTCCGGGACAGGGTTTGGCGAGACCCAGTACTTC.

This clonotype showed up many times. This chain joins TRBV5-8 and TRBJ2-3, with TRBD2 matching 8 bases. Germline V gene sequence: CDR1 SGHTS, CDR2 YDEGEE. Germline trimming cut 2 bases from V and 5 bases from J; bases unmatched to any gene: 4. The CDR3 loop spans 14 amino acids. DNA for the CDR3: TGTGCCAGCAGCTTTTTCGGGGGGGTAGATACGCAGTATTTT. It codes for CASSFFGGVDTQYF.

This clonotype was observed at least ten times. This sequence joins TRBV10-3 and TRBJ1-4; no clear D gene. The closer fit of TRBJ2-2 to the DNA end suggests the J call may be wrong. CDR1 and CDR2 (germline): ENHRY, SYGVKD. CDR3 length: 11 residues. The CDR3 DNA sequence: TGTGCCATCAGTGAGGCAGGGGAGCTGTTTTTT. It translates to CAISEAGELFF.

This clonotype was picked up a small number of times. This chain uses TRBV12-3 or TRBV12-4 with TRBJ2-2, with a tentative D call TRBD1 (6 bases). V shed 1 base and J shed 5 bases, with 8 bases lying between them. The CDR3 contains 14 residues. The CDR3 DNA is TGTGCCAGCAGTTTAGAAGGGGGAACCGGGGAGCTGTTTTTT. Amino acid sequence: CASSLEGGTGELFF.

The chain recombines TRBV10-3 with TRBJ1-4; 8 nucleotides match TRBD1. In germline, CDR1 is ENHRY, CDR2 SYGVKD. The CDR3 has 13 amino acids. J was trimmed by 3 bases and V by 6 bases; bases with no gene match: 0. The CDR3 DNA sequence: TGTGCCATCAGGGGACAGGCTAATGAAAAACTGTTTTTT. Translated: CAIRGQANEKLFF.